This is a list of T cell receptor beta chains from one sample in a study of blood T cell repertoires in COVID-19. The data were produced by immunoSEQ multiplex PCR, yet TCRdb's version contains in-frame clones alone and is incomplete. The profile shows 300,000 or so clones, about 88% of them singletons. The sample was peripheral blood. These receptors all stem from a man between 65 and 85 years old with acute or convalescent COVID-19. Both conserved end residues are part of each CDR3. The D gene is left open where the match is weak. Size tells how often a clone was seen (once, few, many) or the class of an expanded clone, and some rows leave it out.

v_call	clone_size	d_call	j_call	cdr3_nt	cdr3_aa
TRBV28	.	TRBD2	TRBJ2-7	TGTGCCAGCAGTGCACATAGCGGGGACTACGAGCAGTACTTC	CASSAHSGDYEQYF
TRBV6-1	.	.	TRBJ2-3	TGTGCCAGCAGTGAAATTTTGGCAGGGGGCACAGATACGCAGTATTTT	CASSEILAGGTDTQYF
TRBV18	.	TRBD2	TRBJ2-7	TGTGCCAGCTCATCGGGACTAGCGGGCGAGCAGTACTTC	CASSSGLAGEQYF
TRBV30	.	TRBD1	TRBJ1-1	TGTGCCTGGAGTCGACCAGGGGGCAACACTGAAGCTTTCTTT	CAWSRPGGNTEAFF
TRBV28	.	TRBD2	TRBJ2-7	TGTGCCAGCAGCCCACCGGGACTAGCGGGACTATACGAGCAGTACTTC	CASSPPGLAGLYEQYF
TRBV19	.	.	TRBJ2-6	TGTGCCAGTTACCTCGGCTCTGGGGCCAACGTCCTGACTTTC	CASYLGSGANVLTF
TRBV2	.	TRBD2	TRBJ2-5	TGTGCCAGCGGGGGATTAGCGGGAGGAGAAGAGACCCAGTACTTC	CASGGLAGGEETQYF
TRBV28	.	TRBD2	TRBJ2-3	TGTGCCATCGCCAGTAGCGGGGGGACCACAGATACGCAGTATTTT	CAIASSGGTTDTQYF
TRBV5-4	.	TRBD2	TRBJ2-2	TGTGCCAGCAGCTCCGGGACTAGCGGGACCGGGGAGCTGTTTTTT	CASSSGTSGTGELFF
TRBV19	.	.	TRBJ1-1	TGTGCCAGTAGACAGGGAGCGAACACTGAAGCTTTCTTT	CASRQGANTEAFF
TRBV3-1/TRBV3-2	.	TRBD1	TRBJ1-2	TGTGCCAGCAGCCACCGACAGGGGGCGCGTGGCTACACCTTC	CASSHRQGARGYTF
TRBV5-4	once	.	TRBJ1-1	TGTGCCAGCAGCCCACCCGACAGGACTTCTGAAGCTTTCTTT	CASSPPDRTSEAFF
TRBV28	.	TRBD2	TRBJ2-1	TGTGCCAGCAGTGGGGGGAGCGGGGAAGGCAATGAGCAGTTCTTC	CASSGGSGEGNEQFF
TRBV9	.	TRBD1	TRBJ2-7	TGTGCCAGCAGCGCCTCTCCCGACAGGGCTAGCGAGCAGTACTTC	CASSASPDRASEQYF
TRBV3-1/TRBV3-2	.	.	TRBJ2-7	TGTGCCAGCAGCCAAGCCCCCCAGTCCTACGAGCAGTACTTC	CASSQAPQSYEQYF
TRBV24-1	.	.	TRBJ1-1	TGTGCCACCAGTGATTTGAAGGACACATTTATGAACACTGAAGCTTTCTTT	CATSDLKDTFMNTEAFF